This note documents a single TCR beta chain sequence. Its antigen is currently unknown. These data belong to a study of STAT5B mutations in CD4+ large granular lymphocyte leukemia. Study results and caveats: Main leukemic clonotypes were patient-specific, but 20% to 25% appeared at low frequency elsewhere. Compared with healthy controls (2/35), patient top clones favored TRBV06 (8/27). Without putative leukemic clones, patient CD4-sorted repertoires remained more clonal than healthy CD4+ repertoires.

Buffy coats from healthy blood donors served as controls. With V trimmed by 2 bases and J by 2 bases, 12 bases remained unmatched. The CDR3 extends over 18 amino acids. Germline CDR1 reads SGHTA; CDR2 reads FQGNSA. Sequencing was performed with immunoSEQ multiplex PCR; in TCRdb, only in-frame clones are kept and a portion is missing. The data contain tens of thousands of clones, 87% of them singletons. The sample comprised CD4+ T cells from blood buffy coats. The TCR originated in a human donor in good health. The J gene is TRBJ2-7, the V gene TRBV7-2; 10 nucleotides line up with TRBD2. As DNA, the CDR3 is TGTGCCAGCAGCTTAAGCAGGGGGCTAGCGGGAGATCCCTACGAGCAGTACTTC. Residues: CASSLSRGLAGDPYEQYF.